This entry lists 5 T cell receptor beta chains sequenced from one sample in a study of human T cells and chemical hapten exposure. TCRdb recomputed calls from the RACE reads with MiXCR, one row per CDR3 protein. The sample comprises around 120,000 distinct CDR3 sequences, roughly 15% of which are singletons, and roughly 0.92% rests with the top ten. As for time point: patch test 1, 2 weeks after DPC sensitization. Treatment given: therapeutic diphenylcyclopropenone sensitization with weekly scalp DPC. The specimen was whole blood, collected in connection with sensitization to the hapten diphenylcyclopropenone (DPC). The receptors come from a man aged 18 to 30 with alopecia areata. Some clones in this sample may be carry-over from other donors' samples.

This sequence joins TRBV10-2 and TRBJ1-4; D is undetermined. V was pared by 4 bases and J by 8 bases, with 11 bases between. CDR3 length: 13 residues. Germline V lookup: CDR1 WSHSY, CDR2 SAAADI. CDR3: CASSVDPREKLFF. The CDR3 coding sequence is TGCGCCAGCAGTGTGGACCCTAGGGAAAAACTGTTTTTT.

This clonotype came up a few times. V gene TRBV2 combines with J gene TRBJ2-1; 9 positions agree with TRBD1. Germline V lookup: CDR1 SNHLY, CDR2 FYNNEI. The CDR3 extends over 16 amino acids. V lost 6 bases, J lost 4 bases, and 10 bases stayed unmatched. CDR3: CASSPLRDRVYNEQFF. The DNA of the CDR3 is TGTGCCAGCAGCCCTCTCCGGGACAGGGTTTACAATGAGCAGTTCTTC. Looking up the rest from reference TRBV2 and TRBJ2-1 gives the full variable domain: EPEVTQTPSHQVTQMGQEVILRCVPISNHLYFYWYRQILGQKVEFLVSFYNNEISEKSEIFDDQFSVERPDGSNFTLKIRSTKLEDSAMYFCASSPLRDRVYNEQFFGPGTRLTVL.

CDR3 in amino acids: CSARARGNTEAFF. DNA for the CDR3: TGCAGCGCGCGGGCGAGGGGGAACACTGAAGCTTTCTTT. This chain uses TRBV29-1 with TRBJ1-1; weak D call: TRBD1 (5 bases). Looked up from germline, CDR1 is SQVTM and CDR2 is ANQGSEA. V lost 7 bases and J 1 base, leaving 13 bases between the germline ends. CDR3 length equals 13 residues.

This clonotype was seen at least ten times. The chain couples TRBV27 to TRBJ1-4; no firm D call. The CDR3 totals 14 residues. V gave up 6 bases and J gave up 0 bases, with 8 bases separating them. The germline CDR1 and CDR2 sequences are MNHEY and SMNVEV (reference sequence). The CDR3 sequence: CASRVAATNEKLFF. The DNA for the CDR3 is TGTGCCAGCAGGGTGGCTGCAACTAATGAAAAACTGTTTTTT.

The CDR3 region is CASSSHTGELFF. The CDR3 nucleotides read TGTGCCAGCAGCTCCCACACCGGGGAGCTGTTTTTT. V gene TRBV7-2 combines with J gene TRBJ2-2; no firm D call. The CDR3 runs to 12 residues. Trimming removed 4 bases at V and 3 bases at J, with 3 bases between. Germline V gives CDR1 SGHTA, CDR2 FQGNSA.